A selection of T cell receptor beta chains follows, all from one sample in a study of OX40 agonist ivuxolimab in advanced cancers. TCRdb's copy holds only in-frame clones and misses some; the assay was immunoSEQ multiplex PCR. The sample shows tens of thousands of clones, about 89% of them seen only once. This specimen was CD4+ or CD8+ T cells sorted from blood, taken in a trial of the OX40 agonist ivuxolimab. All receptors derive from an adult with an advanced solid tumor such as melanoma, head and neck, liver or kidney cancer. CDR3s include the opening cysteine and the closing phenylalanine or tryptophan. D genes are given only for firm matches. Clone sizes are given selectively: once, few, many, or a class where the clone is expanded.

V	D	size	length	J	DNA	CDR3
TRBV4-1	TRBD2	NA	16	TRBJ2-1	TGCGCCAGCAGCCAAGAGGGAGCGGGACCTTACAATGAGCAGTTCTTC	CASSQEGAGPYNEQFF
TRBV27	NA	NA	13	TRBJ2-7	TGTGCCAGCAGTTTTCGGGACAACTACGAGCAGTACTTC	CASSFRDNYEQYF
TRBV9	TRBD1	NA	15	TRBJ2-2	TGTGCCAGCAGCTGGACAGGGGGAGGCACCGGGGAGCTGTTTTTT	CASSWTGGGTGELFF
TRBV7-9	NA	NA	13	TRBJ2-5	TGTGCCAGCAGCCGATCTCAACAAGAGACCCAGTACTTC	CASSRSQQETQYF
TRBV13	NA	NA	12	TRBJ2-7	TGTGCCAGCACCTTGGGGTCGGGGGAGCAGTACTTC	CASTLGSGEQYF
TRBV25-1	NA	NA	14	TRBJ1-4	TGTGCCAGCAGTGAATACGGGACCCATGAAAAACTGTTTTTT	CASSEYGTHEKLFF
TRBV19	NA	NA	14	TRBJ2-7	TGTGCCAGTAGTATGACGGGGAGCTCCTACGAGCAGTACTTC	CASSMTGSSYEQYF
TRBV11-2	TRBD1	once	16	TRBJ2-7	TGTGCCAGCAGCTTATATGAAGGGACAGGGCTCTACGAGCAGTACTTC	CASSLYEGTGLYEQYF
TRBV29-1	NA	NA	18	TRBJ2-3	TGCAGCGGGACCGGGGTGAGCGCGACGCACAGAATCACAGATACGCAGTATTTT	CSGTGVSATHRITDTQYF
TRBV28	NA	NA	15	TRBJ2-7	TGTGCCAGCAGTGGTACCGGGACCCCTTCCTACGAGCAGTACTTC	CASSGTGTPSYEQYF
TRBV9	TRBD2	NA	12	TRBJ2-3	TGTGCCAGCGGGAGCGGGGGAGATACGCAGTATTTT	CASGSGGDTQYF
TRBV5-4	NA	few	12	TRBJ1-6	TGTGCCAGCAGCGAGGACGATTCACCCCTCCACTTT	CASSEDDSPLHF
TRBV19	NA	NA	15	TRBJ2-1	TGTGCCAGTAGTATAGGGGCGGTTTCCTACAATGAGCAGTTCTTC	CASSIGAVSYNEQFF
TRBV6-1	NA	few	15	TRBJ1-1	TGTGCCAGCAGTGCCAGCCGGTACCTGAACACTGAAGCTTTCTTT	CASSASRYLNTEAFF
TRBV2	NA	NA	14	TRBJ2-4	TGTGCCAGCAGTGAAATGTTAGGGGAAGAGATTCAGTACTTC	CASSEMLGEEIQYF
TRBV19	TRBD1	NA	15	TRBJ2-7	TGTGCCAGTAGTTGGGCGACAGGGACCCCCTACGAGCAGTACTTC	CASSWATGTPYEQYF
TRBV9	NA	NA	14	TRBJ2-7	TGTGCCAGCAGCGTAGCTTGGGGCAGCCCCGAGCAGTACTTC	CASSVAWGSPEQYF
TRBV10-3	TRBD2	NA	16	TRBJ2-3	TGTGCCATCAGTCCCTCAGCGGGGGGGGACACAGATACGCAGTATTTT	CAISPSAGGDTDTQYF
TRBV9	NA	NA	13	TRBJ2-1	TGTGCCAGCAGCGGTTCAGGGCATGATGAGCAGTTCTTC	CASSGSGHDEQFF
TRBV7-7	NA	NA	15	TRBJ1-4	TGTGCCAGCAGCCTTCACACAGGGCAGAATGAAAAACTGTTTTTT	CASSLHTGQNEKLFF
TRBV7-9	NA	few	11	TRBJ1-2	TGTGCCAGCAGCTTTCAGGTCGACTACACCTTC	CASSFQVDYTF
TRBV6-5	NA	NA	12	TRBJ1-1	TGTGCCAGCAGTCGACCGGGCACTGAAGCTTTCTTT	CASSRPGTEAFF
TRBV14	TRBD2	NA	15	TRBJ2-2	TGTGCCAGCAGATCTAGCGGGAGGGACACCGGGGAGCTGTTTTTT	CASRSSGRDTGELFF
TRBV4-1	NA	NA	14	TRBJ2-7	TGCGCCAGCAGCCAATTCTTAGGGACCTACGAGCAGTACTTC	CASSQFLGTYEQYF
TRBV28	NA	NA	15	TRBJ2-5	TGTGCCAGCAGTCCAAGAGGGGGGGCCGGTGAGACCCAGTACTTC	CASSPRGGAGETQYF
TRBV10-2	NA	NA	16	TRBJ2-3	TGCGCCAGCAGCCCAGACCCCGGGCCCGAGTCAGGGACGCAGTATTTT	CASSPDPGPESGTQYF
TRBV19	NA	NA	15	TRBJ2-7	TGTGCCAGTCAAACCGTCCCGGGGGCCCACTACGAGCAGTACTTC	CASQTVPGAHYEQYF
TRBV5-4	TRBD1	NA	14	TRBJ2-3	TGTGCCAGCAGCGCCGGACAGGGGCCAGATACGCAGTATTTT	CASSAGQGPDTQYF
TRBV4-1	NA	NA	15	TRBJ1-2	TGCGCCAGCAGCCAAGGTTCAGGGCCTAACTATGGCTACACCTTC	CASSQGSGPNYGYTF
TRBV6-5	TRBD2	NA	14	TRBJ2-1	TGTGCCAGCAGTTACTCGTCAGCGGGAACGGAGCAGTTCTTC	CASSYSSAGTEQFF
TRBV6-5	NA	NA	13	TRBJ1-1	TGTGCCAGCAGCATGACAGAGAACACTGAAGCTTTCTTT	CASSMTENTEAFF
TRBV29-1	NA	NA	13	TRBJ1-2	TGCAGCGGGGGGTTACCGGGGAACTATGGCTACACCTTC	CSGGLPGNYGYTF
TRBV5-1	TRBD2	once	16	TRBJ2-7	TGCGCCAGCAGCGGCGGACTAGCCAGTAGTTCCTACGAGCAGTACTTC	CASSGGLASSSYEQYF
TRBV27	NA	NA	13	TRBJ1-2	TGTGCCAGCAGTTTACTAGGGAACTATGGCTACACCTTC	CASSLLGNYGYTF
TRBV19	NA	NA	12	TRBJ2-2	TGTGCCACCCGAGATTACACCGGGGAGCTGTTTTTT	CATRDYTGELFF
TRBV7-6	NA	once	14	TRBJ2-7	TGTGCCAGCAGCTTAGGGGGGTCCCCCTACGAGCAGTACTTC	CASSLGGSPYEQYF
TRBV15	NA	NA	17	TRBJ2-2	TGTGCCACCAGCACCCTAGAAGGGACAACGGGGACCGGGGAGCTGTTTTTT	CATSTLEGTTGTGELFF
TRBV6-6	TRBD1	NA	15	TRBJ1-1	TGTGCCAGCAGTTTGGTGACAGGGTTAAGCACTGAAGCTTTCTTT	CASSLVTGLSTEAFF
TRBV6-6	TRBD2	NA	14	TRBJ2-7	TGTGCCAGCAGACCCGGGACTACCGCCTACGAGCAGTACTTC	CASRPGTTAYEQYF
TRBV27	NA	NA	14	TRBJ2-1	TGTGCCAGCAGTTCATCCACTGGTTACAATGAGCAGTTCTTC	CASSSSTGYNEQFF
TRBV5-6	NA	NA	14	TRBJ2-1	TGTGCCAGCAGCTCGGGGAGCTCCTACAATGAGCAGTTCTTC	CASSSGSSYNEQFF
TRBV19	NA	NA	17	TRBJ1-6	TGTGCCAGTAGTTTCCACGGGGAGACAGTCTATAATTCACCCCTCCACTTT	CASSFHGETVYNSPLHF
TRBV9	NA	NA	12	TRBJ2-1	TGTGCCAGCAGCGCGGGGAGTAATGAGCAGTTCTTC	CASSAGSNEQFF
TRBV7-6	NA	NA	14	TRBJ2-1	TGTGCCAGCAGCTTATCCAGGGACCACAATGAGCAGTTCTTC	CASSLSRDHNEQFF
TRBV5-5	NA	NA	12	TRBJ2-7	TGTGCCAGCAGCGCTTCTAAATACGAGCAGTACTTC	CASSASKYEQYF
TRBV9	TRBD2	NA	15	TRBJ2-7	TGTGCCAGCGCCGCCCACGGGGGGGCCAGCCCCGAGCAGTACTTC	CASAAHGGASPEQYF
TRBV29-1	NA	NA	11	TRBJ2-7	TGCAGCGTTGTAGGGGCGGGCGAGCAGTACTTC	CSVVGAGEQYF
TRBV19	TRBD2	NA	15	TRBJ2-1	TGTGCCAGTAGTATAGTAGCGGGGGCGGGAAATGAGCAGTTCTTC	CASSIVAGAGNEQFF
TRBV27	NA	NA	13	TRBJ2-7	TGTGCCAGCAGTTCCGGACACGCCTACGAGCAGTACTTC	CASSSGHAYEQYF
TRBV28	TRBD2	NA	15	TRBJ2-1	TGTGCCAGCAGTTTAAGACTAGCGGGCGACAATGAGCAGTTCTTC	CASSLRLAGDNEQFF
TRBV27	NA	NA	13	TRBJ1-5	TGTGCCAGCAGTTTTCTCATAAATCAGCCCCAGCATTTT	CASSFLINQPQHF
TRBV29-1	TRBD1	NA	14	TRBJ2-1	TGCAGCGTAAAAGGGGGGACAGGGTGGAGTGAGCAGTTCTTC	CSVKGGTGWSEQFF
TRBV4-1	NA	NA	14	TRBJ2-1	TGCGCCAGCAGCCAAGATCCCGGGGGCAATGAGCAGTTCTTC	CASSQDPGGNEQFF
TRBV29-1	NA	NA	11	TRBJ2-7	TGCAGCGCGGACACCGACGGCGAGCAGTACTTC	CSADTDGEQYF
TRBV4-1	NA	NA	16	TRBJ2-7	TGCGCCAGCAGCCAAGAGGGTCGTGCAGGGGTTGGCGAGCAGTACTTC	CASSQEGRAGVGEQYF
TRBV19	NA	NA	14	TRBJ1-5	TGTGCCAGTAGTCTACTAGATAGCAATCAGCCCCAGCATTTT	CASSLLDSNQPQHF